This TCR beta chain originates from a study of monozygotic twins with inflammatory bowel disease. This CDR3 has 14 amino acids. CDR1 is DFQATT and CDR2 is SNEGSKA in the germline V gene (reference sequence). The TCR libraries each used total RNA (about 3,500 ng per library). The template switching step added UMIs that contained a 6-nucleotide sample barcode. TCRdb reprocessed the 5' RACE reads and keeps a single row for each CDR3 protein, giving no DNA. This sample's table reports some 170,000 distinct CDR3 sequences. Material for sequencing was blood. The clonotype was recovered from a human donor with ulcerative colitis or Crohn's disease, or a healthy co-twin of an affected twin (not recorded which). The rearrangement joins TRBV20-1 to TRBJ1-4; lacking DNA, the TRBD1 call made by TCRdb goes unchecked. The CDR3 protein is CSASDAGRDEKLFF.